This T cell receptor beta chain appears in the sequencing data of a study of blood T cell repertoires in COVID-19. Whole-study context: Samples of COVID-19 (acute and convalescent) were obtained from the United States, Italy and Spain. The analysed material was cDNA or gDNA that came from T cells, B-cell-depleted T cells, or PBMCs.

Trimming took 6 bases from V and 7 from J; bases not matched to a gene: 9. The CDR3 has 14 residues. CDR1 and CDR2 (germline): SNHLY, FYNNEI. Per the study methods: From reference gene primer amplification, estimates of nucleated cell counts were derived. TCRdb's table, derived via immunoSEQ multiplex PCR, lists solely in-frame clones and lacks some. From that table come the V and J calls and clone size; the DNA was used to work out D and trimming. The table shows about 220,000 clones, with around 80% occurring only once. This clonotype was obtained from a human donor in a cohort sampled during active COVID-19. Specimen: peripheral blood. The gene calls are TRBV2 and TRBJ2-1; 7 nucleotides line up with TRBD2. CDR3 nucleotides: TGTGCCAGCAGCTTCAGGAGGGAGGGAAATGAGCAGTTCTTC. Protein product: CASSFRREGNEQFF.